The clone carrying this TCR beta chain was detected only a few times. What it binds is unknown. This CDR3 comprises 17 residues. V shed 8 bases, J shed 2 bases, and the junction held 9 bases outside the gene matches. CDR1 and CDR2 (germline): SNHLY, FYNNEI. This record belongs to a study of breast tumors, draining lymph nodes, adjacent tissues. TCRdb analysed the multiplex PCR reads with MiXCR anew, one entry per CDR3 protein. The table shows about 60,000 distinct CDR3 sequences, with roughly 57% occurring only once. The study, taken as a whole, reports: Compared with lymph nodes, tumors were less diverse; compared with nontumor tissue, more.

Sequenced: breast tumor tissue. The chain is built from TRBV2 and TRBJ2-3; 14 bases map to TRBD2. The source is a female donor with breast cancer. Some clones in this sample may be carry-over from other donors' samples. The CDR3 coding sequence is TGTGCCAGCGGGGGACTAGCGGGAGTGGACCCCACAGATACGCAGTATTTT. Encoded protein: CASGGLAGVDPTDTQYF.